The clone carrying this T cell receptor (beta chain) appeared a single time. The CDR3 totals 15 residues. Germline CDR1 and CDR2: SGHVS and FQNEAQ. The trim removed 3 bases at V and 8 bases at J, leaving 8 bases unmatched. Sequencing was performed with immunoSEQ multiplex PCR; in TCRdb, only in-frame clones are kept and a portion is missing. Here the sample spans about 480,000 clones, roughly 91% being singletons. The data were obtained in a study of blood T cell repertoires in COVID-19. Study-wide context: COVID-19 samples collected from the United States, Italy and Spain covered acute and convalescent phases.

Material: peripheral blood. The chain combines TRBV7-8 with TRBJ1-4; 8 positions agree with TRBD1. The receptor's source is a woman in her 30s with acute or convalescent COVID-19. The CDR3 spells CASSFPGTGQEKLFF. CDR3 sequence (DNA): TGTGCCAGCAGCTTCCCTGGGACAGGACAAGAAAAACTGTTTTTT.